This TCR beta chain was documented in a study of blood T cell repertoires in COVID-19. V shed 7 bases and J 6 bases; nucleotides not matched to a gene: 7. The CDR3 contains 14 residues. Germline CDR1 SNHLY, CDR2 FYNNEI. Authors' data handling: Scientists estimated how many nucleated cells there were by amplifying reference gene primers. Only in-frame clones appear in the TCRdb table, and some are missing; sequencing was by immunoSEQ multiplex PCR. Clone size and the V and J calls come from that table; the DNA yielded D and trimming. The sample includes under 150,000 clones, less than 85% of them seen just once.

The source is a woman older than 75 in a cohort sampled during active or convalescent COVID-19. What was sequenced was peripheral blood. This rearrangement joins TRBV2 to TRBJ2-3, with TRBD2 matching 10 bases. This CDR3 reads CASTASGGRDTQYF. The CDR3 nucleotides are TGTGCCAGCACGGCTAGCGGGGGCAGGGATACGCAGTATTTT.